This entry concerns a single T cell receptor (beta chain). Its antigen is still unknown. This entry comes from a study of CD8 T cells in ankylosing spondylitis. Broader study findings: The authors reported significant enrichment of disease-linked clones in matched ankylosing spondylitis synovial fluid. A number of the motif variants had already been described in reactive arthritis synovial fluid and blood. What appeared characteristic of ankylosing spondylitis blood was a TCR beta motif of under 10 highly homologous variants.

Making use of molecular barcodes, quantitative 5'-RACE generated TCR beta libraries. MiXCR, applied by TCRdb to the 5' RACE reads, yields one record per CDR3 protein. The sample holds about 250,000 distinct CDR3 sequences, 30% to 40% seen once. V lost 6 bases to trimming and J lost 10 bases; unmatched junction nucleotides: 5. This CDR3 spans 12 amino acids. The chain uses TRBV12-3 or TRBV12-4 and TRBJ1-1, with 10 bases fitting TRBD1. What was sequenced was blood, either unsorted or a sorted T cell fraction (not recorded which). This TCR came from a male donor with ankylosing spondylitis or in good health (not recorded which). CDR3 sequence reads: CASSGQGGRAFF. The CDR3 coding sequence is TGTGCCAGCAGCGGACAGGGGGGTAGAGCTTTCTTT.